The clone carrying this T cell receptor beta chain was seen only a few times. These data come from a study of blood T cells in healthy people across ages. CDR1 is ENHRY, CDR2 SYGVKD, per germline. This CDR3 spans 15 amino acids. Sample-barcoded 5' priming and a J-beta primer mix drove a second PCR of roughly 6 to 12 cycles. One entry per CDR3 protein results from TCRdb running MiXCR on the 5' RACE reads. Here the sample spans about 2 million distinct CDR3 sequences, 49% being singletons. The sample consisted of blood. V is TRBV10-3 and J is TRBJ2-1, with D perhaps matching TRBD1 (5 bases). The tail of the sequence fits TRBJ2-7 better, so the J call may be wrong. The receptor comes from a woman aged 40-49 years in good health. For the CDR3, the DNA is TGTGCCATCAGTGATTGGACAAGCTCCTACAATGAGCAGTACTTC. It is translated as CAISDWTSSYNEQYF.